These T cell receptor beta chains were read from a single sample in a study of blood T cell repertoires in COVID-19. Clones were read by immunoSEQ multiplex PCR, and TCRdb kept only the in-frame ones, dropping some. The table shows under 250,000 clones, with around four fifths occurring only once. Sequenced input: peripheral blood. All receptors derive from a man aged 35-49 years with active or convalescent COVID-19. Each CDR3 is given with its conserved first and last residue. Fields, in order: D gene, J gene, V gene, CDR3 protein. A D gene is named only where the DNA matches it firmly.

d_call: -; j_call: TRBJ1-1; v_call: TRBV12-3/TRBV12-4; cdr3_aa: CASNRADTEAFF
d_call: -; j_call: TRBJ2-3; v_call: TRBV5-1; cdr3_aa: CASSPPGPGADTQYF
d_call: -; j_call: TRBJ2-5; v_call: TRBV2; cdr3_aa: CASYRSPDQETQYF
d_call: -; j_call: TRBJ2-4; v_call: TRBV3-1/TRBV3-2; cdr3_aa: CASSQLRSPPRAKNIQYF
d_call: -; j_call: TRBJ1-1; v_call: TRBV11-2; cdr3_aa: CASSTQGNTEAFF
d_call: -; j_call: TRBJ1-4; v_call: TRBV4-1; cdr3_aa: CASSHAGGGLGEKLFF
d_call: -; j_call: TRBJ1-3; v_call: TRBV12-3/TRBV12-4; cdr3_aa: CASRLISGNTIYF
d_call: TRBD2; j_call: TRBJ2-3; v_call: TRBV20-1; cdr3_aa: CSASLAGGTFGDTQYF
d_call: TRBD1; j_call: TRBJ2-7; v_call: TRBV4-1; cdr3_aa: CASSHDRGPYEQYF
d_call: TRBD1; j_call: TRBJ1-1; v_call: TRBV6-5; cdr3_aa: CASSSTGTVNTEAFF
d_call: TRBD1; j_call: TRBJ1-4; v_call: TRBV3-1/TRBV3-2; cdr3_aa: CASSHRQGGLEKLFF
d_call: TRBD1; j_call: TRBJ1-4; v_call: TRBV6-5; cdr3_aa: CASSRDRGGGKLFF
d_call: -; j_call: TRBJ2-1; v_call: TRBV5-5; cdr3_aa: CASSLAGTAGNEQFF
d_call: TRBD2; j_call: TRBJ2-7; v_call: TRBV30; cdr3_aa: CAWSAQGTSGVFF
d_call: TRBD1; j_call: TRBJ1-2; v_call: TRBV7-9; cdr3_aa: CASSLDLAGGGYGYTF
d_call: -; j_call: TRBJ2-7; v_call: TRBV28; cdr3_aa: CASKSPGETYEQYF
d_call: -; j_call: TRBJ1-2; v_call: TRBV6-6; cdr3_aa: CASNLQVTYGYTF
d_call: TRBD1; j_call: TRBJ1-2; v_call: TRBV7-2; cdr3_aa: CASSPSTRQGNGYTF
d_call: TRBD1; j_call: TRBJ1-4; v_call: TRBV5-1; cdr3_aa: CASSWGTGDEKLFF
d_call: TRBD1; j_call: TRBJ1-1; v_call: TRBV5-4; cdr3_aa: CASSWGQHTEAFF
d_call: -; j_call: TRBJ1-2; v_call: TRBV21-1; cdr3_aa: CASSKRQGDYYGYTF
d_call: -; j_call: TRBJ1-1; v_call: TRBV30; cdr3_aa: CAWSTAAEAFF
d_call: -; j_call: TRBJ1-2; v_call: TRBV11-2; cdr3_aa: CASSLGGTPYGYTF
d_call: -; j_call: TRBJ2-7; v_call: TRBV7-2; cdr3_aa: CASSPHSYEQYF